This paragraph reports one TCR beta chain. Germline lookup yields CDR1 LNHDA and CDR2 SQIVND (reference sequence). Unmatched junction bases numbered 10, after V lost 1 base and J lost 7 bases. CDR3 length: 16 residues. The data belong to a study of cytomegalovirus exposure and HLA in healthy donors. Vbeta (60) and Jbeta (13) primers were used in the PCR. TCRdb's table, derived via immunoSEQ multiplex PCR, lists solely in-frame clones and lacks some. This table holds about 140,000 clones, over 75% found once. Sequenced: PBMCs. The chain has TRBV19 and TRBJ2-1; 7 bases agree with TRBD2. This TCR came from a female donor in good health and CMV-seronegative. As DNA, the CDR3 is TGTGCCAGTAGTATAGTCGGGGCGGGAGTAGTTAATGAGCAGTTCTTC. This encodes CASSIVGAGVVNEQFF. Filled out from reference TRBV19 and TRBJ2-1, the complete variable domain reads DGGITQSPKYLFRKEGQNVTLSCEQNLNHDAMYWYRQDPGQGLRLIYYSQIVNDFQKGDIAEGYSVSREKKESFPLTVTSAQKNPTAFYLCASSIVGAGVVNEQFFGPGTRLTVL.